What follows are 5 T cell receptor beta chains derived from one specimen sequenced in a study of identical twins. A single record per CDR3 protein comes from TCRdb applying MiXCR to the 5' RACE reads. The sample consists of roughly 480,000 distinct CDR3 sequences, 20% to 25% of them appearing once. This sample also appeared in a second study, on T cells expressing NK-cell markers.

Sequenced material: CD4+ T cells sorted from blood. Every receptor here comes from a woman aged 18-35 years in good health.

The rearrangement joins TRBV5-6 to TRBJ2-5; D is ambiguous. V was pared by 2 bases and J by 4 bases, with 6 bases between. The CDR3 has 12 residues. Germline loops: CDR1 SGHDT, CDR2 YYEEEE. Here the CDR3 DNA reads TGTGCCAGCAGCTTTCTGCCAGAGACCCAGTACTTC. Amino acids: CASSFLPETQYF.

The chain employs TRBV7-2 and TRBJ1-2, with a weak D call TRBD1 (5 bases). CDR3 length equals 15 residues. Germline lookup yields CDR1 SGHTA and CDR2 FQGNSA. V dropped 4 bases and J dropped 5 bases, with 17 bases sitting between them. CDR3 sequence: CASSWGPTLAYGYTF. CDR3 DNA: TGTGCCAGCAGCTGGGGCCCAACCCTGGCTTATGGCTACACCTTC.

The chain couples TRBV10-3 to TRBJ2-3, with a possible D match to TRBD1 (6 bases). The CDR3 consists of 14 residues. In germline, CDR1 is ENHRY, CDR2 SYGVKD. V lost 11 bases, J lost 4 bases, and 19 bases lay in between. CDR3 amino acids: CAGADRTVSDTQYF. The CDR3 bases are TGTGCCGGGGCAGACAGGACAGTTTCAGATACGCAGTATTTT.

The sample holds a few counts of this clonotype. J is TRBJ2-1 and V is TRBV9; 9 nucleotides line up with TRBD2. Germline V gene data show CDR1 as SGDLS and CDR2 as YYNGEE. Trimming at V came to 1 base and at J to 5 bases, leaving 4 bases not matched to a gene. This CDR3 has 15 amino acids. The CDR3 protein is CASSVISGGNNEQFF. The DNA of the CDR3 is TGTGCCAGCAGCGTAATAAGCGGGGGGAACAATGAGCAGTTCTTC.

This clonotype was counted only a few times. In DNA, the CDR3 is TGTGCCAGCAGTTTCAATAAAAACACCGGGGAGCTGTTTTTT. Translation: CASSFNKNTGELFF. The V and J genes are TRBV12-3 or TRBV12-4 and TRBJ2-2; D is undetermined. V dropped 3 bases and J dropped 2 bases, with 7 bases sitting between them. The CDR3 totals 14 residues.